This is a list of T cell receptor beta chains from one sample in a study of T cells in Graves' hyperthyroidism and ophthalmopathy. Using its own MiXCR run on the multiplex PCR reads, TCRdb lists one record per CDR3 protein. The data hold some 360,000 distinct CDR3 sequences, with 15% to 20% observed a single time. The sequenced material came from blood. The source is a woman between 35 and 50 years old with Graves' ophthalmopathy. CDR3s include the opening cysteine and the closing phenylalanine or tryptophan. Each record gives: J gene, clone size, V gene, D gene, CDR3 protein, CDR3 DNA. The D gene is left open where the match is weak. Rows give clone size only sometimes, using once, few, many, or a class for an expanded clone.

J gene: TRBJ1-1
clone size: many
V gene: TRBV29-1
D gene: .
CDR3 protein: CSVEEGANTEAFF
CDR3 DNA: TGCAGCGTTGAAGAAGGGGCGAACACTGAAGCTTTCTTT

J gene: TRBJ2-4
clone size: many
V gene: TRBV2
D gene: TRBD2
CDR3 protein: CASTGIAGAQNIQYF
CDR3 DNA: TGTGCCAGCACTGGTATAGCGGGAGCACAGAACATTCAGTACTTC

J gene: TRBJ2-6
clone size: many
V gene: TRBV19
D gene: .
CDR3 protein: CASSIDLGSGANVLTF
CDR3 DNA: TGTGCCAGTAGTATAGATCTCGGCTCTGGGGCCAACGTCCTGACTTTC

J gene: TRBJ1-2
clone size: few
V gene: TRBV10-3
D gene: TRBD1
CDR3 protein: CAIQGGDYEGGYTF
CDR3 DNA: TGTGCCATCCAGGGGGGGGACTACGAGGGCGGCTACACCTTC

J gene: TRBJ2-5
clone size: many
V gene: TRBV6-5
D gene: TRBD1
CDR3 protein: CASSAPGQTFQETQYF
CDR3 DNA: TGTGCCAGCAGCGCACCGGGACAGACCTTCCAAGAGACCCAGTACTTC

J gene: TRBJ2-7
clone size: many
V gene: TRBV28
D gene: .
CDR3 protein: CASTRGGSSYEQYF
CDR3 DNA: TGTGCCAGCACCAGGGGGGGGAGTTCCTACGAGCAGTACTTC

J gene: TRBJ1-5
clone size: .
V gene: TRBV6-2/TRBV6-3
D gene: .
CDR3 protein: CASRVISIFNQPQHF
CDR3 DNA: TGTGCCAGCAGAGTTATTTCGATTTTTAATCAGCCCCAGCATTTT

J gene: TRBJ1-1
clone size: .
V gene: TRBV18
D gene: .
CDR3 protein: CASSPLPQGKDTEAFF
CDR3 DNA: TGTGCCAGCTCACCCCTACCACAGGGCAAGGACACTGAAGCTTTCTTT

J gene: TRBJ1-2
clone size: many
V gene: TRBV6-5
D gene: .
CDR3 protein: CASSQGPGGYGYTF
CDR3 DNA: TGTGCCAGCAGTCAGGGACCGGGGGGCTATGGCTACACCTTC

J gene: TRBJ2-7
clone size: many
V gene: TRBV27
D gene: .
CDR3 protein: CASSFLGIGNSYEQYF
CDR3 DNA: TGTGCCAGCAGTTTCCTGGGGATCGGGAACTCCTACGAGCAGTACTTC

J gene: TRBJ1-5
clone size: many
V gene: TRBV7-2
D gene: TRBD1
CDR3 protein: CASSLGQSSNQPQHF
CDR3 DNA: TGTGCCAGCAGCTTGGGACAGTCTAGCAATCAGCCCCAGCATTTT

J gene: TRBJ1-5
clone size: many
V gene: TRBV12-3/TRBV12-4
D gene: .
CDR3 protein: CASSLDGGGSNQPQHF
CDR3 DNA: TGTGCCAGCAGTTTAGATGGGGGGGGCAGCAATCAGCCCCAGCATTTT

J gene: TRBJ2-7
clone size: many
V gene: TRBV20-1
D gene: TRBD2
CDR3 protein: CSASHGRDYYSYEQYF
CDR3 DNA: TGCAGTGCTAGTCATGGGCGGGACTATTACTCCTACGAGCAGTACTTC

J gene: TRBJ2-2
clone size: many
V gene: TRBV6-5
D gene: .
CDR3 protein: CASSYSGQTNTGELFF
CDR3 DNA: TGTGCCAGCAGTTACTCGGGGCAGACAAACACCGGGGAGCTGTTTTTT

J gene: TRBJ2-5
clone size: many
V gene: TRBV15
D gene: .
CDR3 protein: CATSTGTNQETQYF
CDR3 DNA: TGTGCCACCAGCACCGGGACAAACCAAGAGACCCAGTACTTC

J gene: TRBJ2-2
clone size: many
V gene: TRBV28
D gene: .
CDR3 protein: CASTSPPRYTGELFF
CDR3 DNA: TGTGCCAGCACCTCTCCCCCTAGATACACCGGGGAGCTGTTTTTT

J gene: TRBJ2-7
clone size: .
V gene: TRBV11-2
D gene: TRBD2
CDR3 protein: CASSLDREGFSYEQYF
CDR3 DNA: TGTGCCAGCAGCTTAGACCGGGAGGGGTTCTCCTACGAGCAGTACTTC

J gene: TRBJ1-5
clone size: many
V gene: TRBV6-1
D gene: .
CDR3 protein: CASSRDMEQPQHF
CDR3 DNA: TGTGCCAGCAGTAGGGACATGGAGCAGCCCCAGCATTTT

J gene: TRBJ1-2
clone size: many
V gene: TRBV27
D gene: .
CDR3 protein: CASSPYSLFYYGYTF
CDR3 DNA: TGTGCCAGCAGTCCATACAGCTTATTCTACTATGGCTACACCTTC

J gene: TRBJ2-2
clone size: .
V gene: TRBV4-3
D gene: .
CDR3 protein: CASSQEFSGRTGELFF
CDR3 DNA: TGCGCCAGCAGCCAAGAGTTCTCCGGTCGGACCGGGGAGCTGTTTTTT

J gene: TRBJ1-2
clone size: .
V gene: TRBV20-1
D gene: .
CDR3 protein: CSASVGLNGYTF
CDR3 DNA: TGCAGTGCTAGTGTCGGGTTGAATGGCTACACCTTC

J gene: TRBJ1-2
clone size: many
V gene: TRBV28
D gene: .
CDR3 protein: CASSPLRDGYTF
CDR3 DNA: TGTGCCAGCAGCCCACTCAGGGATGGCTACACCTTC

J gene: TRBJ1-2
clone size: many
V gene: TRBV12-3/TRBV12-4
D gene: .
CDR3 protein: CASRVEGSSLYYTF
CDR3 DNA: TGTGCCAGCAGAGTGGAGGGTTCTTCGTTGTACTACACCTTC

J gene: TRBJ2-7
clone size: few
V gene: TRBV6-5
D gene: .
CDR3 protein: CASSYSGNYEQYF
CDR3 DNA: TGTGCCAGCAGTTACTCCGGCAACTACGAGCAGTACTTC

J gene: TRBJ2-5
clone size: many
V gene: TRBV30
D gene: .
CDR3 protein: CARRGGETQYF
CDR3 DNA: TGTGCCCGCAGGGGGGGGGAGACCCAGTACTTC

J gene: TRBJ2-7
clone size: many
V gene: TRBV11-2
D gene: TRBD2
CDR3 protein: CASSQTGREGPWGYEQYF
CDR3 DNA: TGTGCCAGCAGTCAGACGGGGCGGGAGGGCCCATGGGGGTACGAGCAGTACTTC

J gene: TRBJ2-5
clone size: .
V gene: TRBV28
D gene: TRBD2
CDR3 protein: CASSIGLALGGTQYF
CDR3 DNA: TGTGCCAGCAGTATAGGACTAGCTCTAGGGGGGACCCAGTACTTC

J gene: TRBJ2-2
clone size: many
V gene: TRBV29-1
D gene: .
CDR3 protein: CSAIIAAGELFF
CDR3 DNA: TGCAGCGCTATTATAGCAGCCGGGGAGCTGTTTTTT

J gene: TRBJ2-2
clone size: many
V gene: TRBV11-3
D gene: .
CDR3 protein: CASSLGVNTGELFF
CDR3 DNA: TGTGCCAGCAGCTTAGGGGTCAACACCGGGGAGCTGTTTTTT

J gene: TRBJ1-1
clone size: many
V gene: TRBV5-1
D gene: TRBD1
CDR3 protein: CASRPKTGVGTEAFF
CDR3 DNA: TGCGCCAGTAGACCGAAGACAGGGGTGGGGACTGAAGCTTTCTTT

J gene: TRBJ2-5
clone size: many
V gene: TRBV12-3/TRBV12-4
D gene: .
CDR3 protein: CASSLTGSSQETQYF
CDR3 DNA: TGTGCCAGCAGCCTGACAGGCTCATCCCAAGAGACCCAGTACTTC

J gene: TRBJ2-5
clone size: many
V gene: TRBV12-3/TRBV12-4
D gene: .
CDR3 protein: CASSLGVETQYF
CDR3 DNA: TGTGCCAGCAGTTTGGGCGTGGAGACCCAGTACTTC

J gene: TRBJ2-7
clone size: many
V gene: TRBV28
D gene: .
CDR3 protein: CASSFGPSDSRYEQYF
CDR3 DNA: TGTGCCAGCAGTTTTGGCCCCTCAGACAGCCGCTACGAGCAGTACTTC

J gene: TRBJ2-5
clone size: .
V gene: TRBV7-8
D gene: TRBD2
CDR3 protein: CASSLFLAGQNRETQYF
CDR3 DNA: TGTGCCAGCAGCTTATTCCTAGCGGGTCAAAATAGGGAGACCCAGTACTTC

J gene: TRBJ1-5
clone size: many
V gene: TRBV28
D gene: .
CDR3 protein: CASSDEDGKPQHF
CDR3 DNA: TGTGCCAGCAGCGACGAAGATGGAAAGCCCCAGCATTTT

J gene: TRBJ1-2
clone size: many
V gene: TRBV24-1
D gene: TRBD1
CDR3 protein: CATGRQGTLNYGYTF
CDR3 DNA: TGTGCCACGGGGCGACAGGGAACCCTTAACTATGGCTACACCTTC